The T cell receptor beta chain under discussion was sequenced for a study of cytomegalovirus exposure and HLA in healthy donors. Broader study findings: TCR beta V- and J-gene trimming was later associated with a missense DCLRE1C variant. The study labeled 170 or so TCR beta chains cytomegalovirus-associated. As confirmed in vitro, three CMV-associated chains were specific for CMV antigens. A later analysis found TCR association rates differed by HLA locus, highest for DRB1 and lowest for HLA-C.

Per germline, CDR1 SGHRS and CDR2 YFSETQ. The J segment lost 10 bases and the V segment lost 0 bases, leaving 5 bases of the junction unmatched. This CDR3 region has 13 residues. 13 Jbeta primers and 60 Vbeta primers were used for the PCR. Produced via immunoSEQ multiplex PCR; TCRdb's table is partial and in-frame only. The sample comprises 100,000 to 150,000 clones, 6.5% to 9.5% of which are singletons, and 5% to 6% rests with the top ten. This clone turned up a few times. Its antigen remains unidentified. Sequencing was performed on PBMCs. The V and J genes are TRBV5-1 and TRBJ1-1; TRBD1 agrees at 8 bases. The receptor's source is a man in his forties or fifties in good health and CMV-seronegative. CDR3 DNA sequence: TGCGCCAGCAGCTTGGCCAATGGACAGGGAGCTTTCTTT. It specifies CASSLANGQGAFF.